The count of the clone carrying this T cell receptor beta chain is one. Participant reports of clinical history set cohort assignment. The record originates from a study of blood T cell repertoires in COVID-19. At the level of the study: The analysed material was cDNA or gDNA that came from T cells, B-cell-depleted T cells, or PBMCs.

Losses at the gene ends were 6 bases for V and 3 bases for J; bases not matched to a gene: 2. Per germline, CDR1 SNHLY and CDR2 FYNNEI. The CDR3 contains 13 residues. Method: immunoSEQ multiplex PCR; TCRdb's copy keeps in-frame clones and lacks some. The table shows a few hundred thousand clones, with around 85% occurring only once. The chain combines TRBV2 with TRBJ1-5, with 7 bases matching TRBD1. The receptor comes from a woman in her fifties or sixties who had recovered from COVID-19. Sequencing input: PBMCs or T cells enriched from blood (not recorded which). DNA of the CDR3: TGTGCCAGCAGGGGACAGTACAATCAGCCCCAGCATTTT. Translation gives CASRGQYNQPQHF.